A selection of T cell receptor beta chains follows, all from one sample in a study of CD8 T cells in ankylosing spondylitis. TCRdb reprocessed the 5' RACE reads via MiXCR and lists one record per CDR3 protein. This sample yields some 270,000 distinct CDR3 sequences, of which 32% are seen a single time; around 4% belongs to the top ten. What was sequenced was blood, either unsorted or a sorted T cell fraction (not recorded which). Every receptor here comes from a male donor with ankylosing spondylitis or in good health (not recorded which). CDR3s include the opening cysteine and the closing phenylalanine or tryptophan. The D gene is left open where the match is weak. Clone size, where shown, is once, few, many, or a class for clones that have expanded.

j_call v_call clone_size d_call cdr3_nt cdr3_aa
TRBJ1-2 TRBV12-3/TRBV12-4 - - TGTGCCAGCAGCTACAGGGATGGCTACACCTTC CASSYRDGYTF
TRBJ1-2 TRBV24-1 - - TGTGCCACCAGTGAGGGGGATTATGGCTACACCTTC CATSEGDYGYTF
TRBJ2-7 TRBV7-9 - TRBD1 TGTGCCAGCAGCTTATGGGGACAGGGTGTCCACGAGCAGTACTTC CASSLWGQGVHEQYF
TRBJ2-7 TRBV15 - TRBD1 TGTGCCACCAGCAGCGGGACAGACTACGAGCAGTACTTC CATSSGTDYEQYF
TRBJ2-3 TRBV20-1 few - TGCAGTGCTCCCTCCCCCCAAAGGCGGGGCAGAGATACGCAGTATTTT CSAPSPQRRGRDTQYF
TRBJ1-4 TRBV6-1 - TRBD1 TGTGCCAGCCACAGGGGCAGGGAAGGGGAAAAACTGTTTTTT CASHRGREGEKLFF
TRBJ2-3 TRBV20-1 few TRBD2 TGCAGTGCTCCTCCCAGCGGGAGTAGCACAGATACGCAGTATTTT CSAPPSGSSTDTQYF
TRBJ2-5 TRBV12-3/TRBV12-4 - - TGTGCCAGCAGTTTACTTGGAAAAGGAGCCCAGTACTTC CASSLLGKGAQYF
TRBJ2-7 TRBV27 - - TGTGCCAGCAGTCCCCTGGGGTACGAGCAGTACTTC CASSPLGYEQYF
TRBJ2-1 TRBV10-3 - - TGTGCCATCAGTGGGATACAGGGCCCAAATGAGCAGTTCTTC CAISGIQGPNEQFF
TRBJ2-3 TRBV29-1 - - TGCAGCGCCGATCAGGGGGGCTCAGATACGCAGTATTTT CSADQGGSDTQYF
TRBJ2-3 TRBV7-6 - TRBD2 TGTGCCAGCAGCGAACTAGCGGGGGCAGATACGCAGTATTTT CASSELAGADTQYF
TRBJ2-7 TRBV12-3/TRBV12-4 - - TGTGCCAGCAGTTTGCGGACTCAAGACGAGCAGTACTTC CASSLRTQDEQYF
TRBJ1-2 TRBV6-5 few - TGTGCCAGCAGTTACTCGGGGGCGGGAGGCTACACCTTC CASSYSGAGGYTF
TRBJ2-3 TRBV12-3/TRBV12-4 - TRBD1 TGTGCCAGCAGTTTAGAACGGTCCAGGGGGCAAGATACGCAGTATTTT CASSLERSRGQDTQYF
TRBJ2-7 TRBV6-1 - TRBD1 TGTGCCAGCGGGGACAGGGAGAGCTCCTACGAGCAGTACTTC CASGDRESSYEQYF
TRBJ2-7 TRBV5-6 - - TGTGCCAGCAGCTTGGGACAGGACTACGAGCAGTACTTC CASSLGQDYEQYF
TRBJ2-1 TRBV12-3/TRBV12-4 many - TGTGCCAGCACCATCTCCGGGGACAATGAGCAGTTCTTC CASTISGDNEQFF
TRBJ2-3 TRBV15 few TRBD2 TGTGCCACCAGCAGAGAACCGACTAGCGGGGGGCGGGGTGATACGCAGTATTTT CATSREPTSGGRGDTQYF
TRBJ2-5 TRBV29-1 - TRBD2 TGCAGCGTTGGACTAGCAGTCGAGACCCAGTACTTC CSVGLAVETQYF
TRBJ2-5 TRBV5-6 - TRBD1 TGTGCCAGCAGCTTGGGAAAGGACAGGGCGTTCGAGACCCAGTACTTC CASSLGKDRAFETQYF
TRBJ1-1 TRBV21-1 - - TGTGCCAGCAGCGCAAGCTTGGTGAACACTGAAGCTTTCTTT CASSASLVNTEAFF
TRBJ2-1 TRBV10-3 few TRBD2 TGTGCCACCGGGACTAGCGGGACTAACTACAATGAGCAGTTCTTC CATGTSGTNYNEQFF
TRBJ2-2 TRBV12-3/TRBV12-4 - TRBD1 TGTGCCAGCGACGTACAGGGGAACGGGGAGCTGTTTTTT CASDVQGNGELFF
TRBJ2-5 TRBV7-8 few - TGTGCCAGCAGCTTAGTTATGTTGTCGGTGTACCAAGAGACCCAGTACTTC CASSLVMLSVYQETQYF
TRBJ1-1 TRBV20-1 - - TGCAGTGCTACGGGCCAGGGTGGAGGGAACACTGAAGCTTTCTTT CSATGQGGGNTEAFF
TRBJ2-1 TRBV6-8 many - TGTGCCAGTCTCCATAACGGGGAGTCTGGTAGGTACAATGAGCAGTTCTTC CASLHNGESGRYNEQFF
TRBJ2-7 TRBV12-3/TRBV12-4 - - TGTGCCAGCAGCCCCGACCGGGACCGAACCTACGAGCAGTACTTC CASSPDRDRTYEQYF
TRBJ2-3 TRBV12-3/TRBV12-4 - TRBD2 TGTGCCAGCAGTCCTCAAGGACCAGCGGGGGGGCGATCGAAGTATTTT CASSPQGPAGGRSKYF
TRBJ2-7 TRBV20-1 - TRBD1 TGCAGTGCTAGAGGGTCCGGGACAGGGGTTTACGAGCAGTACTTC CSARGSGTGVYEQYF
TRBJ2-5 TRBV20-1 - - TGCAGTGCTCTCGCGTACCAAGAGACCCAGTACTTC CSALAYQETQYF
TRBJ1-5 TRBV5-5 once - TGTGCCAGCAGCTCAGGCGGGACCTTAAGCGGTCAGCCCCAGCATTTT CASSSGGTLSGQPQHF
TRBJ2-4 TRBV20-1 - - TGCAGTGCTCTCAGAGGAGGAGAACTAGCCAAAAACATTCAGTACTTC CSALRGGELAKNIQYF
TRBJ1-2 TRBV3-1 - TRBD1 TGTGCCAGCAGCCAAGTAACGACAGGGGACTACACCTTC CASSQVTTGDYTF
TRBJ1-6 TRBV6-5 - - TGTGCCAGCAGTTATCGGTCGTTTTTCTCGAGTTCACCCCTCCACTTT CASSYRSFFSSSPLHF
TRBJ2-1 TRBV5-1 - TRBD1 TGCGCCAGCAGCTTATTACAGGGGGGCCAGCATGAGCAGTTCTTC CASSLLQGGQHEQFF
TRBJ1-3 TRBV12-3/TRBV12-4 - - TGTGCCAGCAGTAGGTACGGGGGCCCTGGAAACACCATATATTTT CASSRYGGPGNTIYF
TRBJ2-7 TRBV7-9 few - TGTGCCAGCAGCTTAGCGGGGTTAGTTTACGAGCAGTACTTC CASSLAGLVYEQYF
TRBJ2-3 TRBV29-1 - TRBD1 TGCAGCGTTCGGACAGGGGGCATGAGCACAGATACGCAGTATTTT CSVRTGGMSTDTQYF
TRBJ2-2 TRBV6-2/TRBV6-3 - TRBD2 TGTGCCAGCAGTTACTGGATCTCTAGCGGGGGGAAACCCTCGAACACCGGGGAGCTGTTTTTT CASSYWISSGGKPSNTGELFF
TRBJ2-5 TRBV11-2 few TRBD1 TGTGCCAGCAGCCCGGGACAGGCGGTGGAGACCCAGTACTTC CASSPGQAVETQYF
TRBJ2-3 TRBV29-1 - TRBD1 TGCAGCGTCTCCGGGACAGCAAAACCCACAGATACGCAGTATTTT CSVSGTAKPTDTQYF
TRBJ2-2 TRBV7-3 - - TGTGCCAGCAGCTTAGAAACACTGGGCAGGGTCGCGAACACCGGGGAGCTGTTTTTT CASSLETLGRVANTGELFF
TRBJ2-7 TRBV29-1 few TRBD1 TGCAGCGTCGCTTTCGGACAGGGGCACTCCTACGAGCAGTACTTC CSVAFGQGHSYEQYF
TRBJ1-1 TRBV12-3/TRBV12-4 - - TGTGCCAGTAACAGCGAGATGAACACTGAAGCTTTCTTT CASNSEMNTEAFF
TRBJ2-7 TRBV20-1 many - TGCAGTCGTCGGGACGGCGACCTCGAGCAGTACTTC CSRRDGDLEQYF
TRBJ2-1 TRBV5-1 once TRBD1 TGCGCCAGCAGCTACGCAGGGGGTGGTGAGCAGTTCTTC CASSYAGGGEQFF
TRBJ2-4 TRBV12-3/TRBV12-4 - - TGTGCCAGCACCTTGGGGGCCGTCGGATTTCAGTACTTC CASTLGAVGFQYF
TRBJ2-2 TRBV12-3/TRBV12-4 - TRBD1 TGTGCCAGCAGTTTCCCACAGGGGATAGGGGAGCTGTTTTTT CASSFPQGIGELFF
TRBJ1-2 TRBV12-3/TRBV12-4 few TRBD1 TGTGCCAGCAGTCCGGGACAGGGGAACTATGGCTACACCTTC CASSPGQGNYGYTF
TRBJ1-2 TRBV20-1 few - TGCAGTGCTAGAGATCTGGGGACGGACAGTTTTGGCTACACCTTC CSARDLGTDSFGYTF